The clone carrying this T cell receptor (beta chain) was seen a handful of times. Its antigen is unidentified. The source of the sample is a study of T cell repertoires in cytomegalovirus infection. For the study at large: An indication of both CMV infection and matching HLA type came from public TCR beta signatures. Findings of the study overall: Cumulative public TCR beta family frequency identified CMV carriers with the relevant HLA. Dominating the ex vivo response were TCR beta clonotypes that were CMV-specific and HLA-C-restricted.

Using its own MiXCR run on the reads, TCRdb lists one record per CDR3 protein. The data show around 310,000 distinct CDR3 sequences, 17% seen once. CDR1 is DFQATT, CDR2 SNEGSKA, per germline (reference sequence). V lost 0 bases and J lost 5, with 11 bases in between. The CDR3 runs to 13 residues. The sample comprised PBMCs. The source is a human donor in good health (CMV status not recorded). Some clones in this sample may be carry-over from other donors' samples. This chain joins TRBV20-1 and TRBJ2-7, with D tentatively TRBD1 (5 bases). The CDR3 is CSARDQGFNEQYF. In nucleotides, the CDR3 is TGCAGTGCTAGAGATCAGGGCTTCAACGAGCAGTACTTC.